Following are 6 T cell receptor beta chains from one sample sequenced in a study of PD-1 blockade in classical Hodgkin lymphoma. Each patient relapsed following autologous stem cell transplantation, and prior brentuximab vedotin exposure differed. Using immunoSEQ multiplex PCR, the repertoire was profiled, and TCRdb retains in-frame clones only, with some absent. The data hold tens of thousands of clones, with approximately 90% observed a single time. Sequenced here: peripheral blood mononuclear cells (PBMCs), sampled at baseline. The source of these receptors is a human donor with classical Hodgkin lymphoma.

This clone was seen a few times. This chain connects TRBV7-2 to TRBJ2-2, with a weak D call TRBD2 (5 bases). This CDR3 has 15 amino acids. Germline CDR1 and CDR2: SGHTA and FQGNSA. V gave up 2 bases and J gave up 4 bases, with 11 bases separating them. The chain's CDR3 is CASSLSLAGTGELFF. The CDR3 DNA reads as TGTGCCAGCAGCTTATCCCTAGCAGGCACCGGGGAGCTGTTTTTT.

This clone was counted only a few times. The J gene is TRBJ1-1, the V gene TRBV29-1; D unresolved. The CDR3 sequence is 12 residues long. Trimming shortened V by 2 bases and J by 2 bases, and 6 bases separated the two germline ends. Germline values: CDR1 SQVTM, CDR2 ANQGSEA. The CDR3 sequence: CSVEPHNTEAFF. In DNA form, the CDR3 reads TGCAGCGTTGAACCACATAACACTGAAGCTTTCTTT.

The V and J genes are TRBV4-2 and TRBJ1-2; 10 nucleotides align to TRBD1. The trim removed 0 bases at V and 2 bases at J, leaving 0 bases unmatched. Germline CDR1 reads LGHNA; CDR2 reads YNFKEQ. This CDR3 comprises 15 residues. DNA of the CDR3: TGTGCCAGCAGCCAAGAGGACAGGGGGAACTATGGCTACACCTTC. Amino acids: CASSQEDRGNYGYTF.

This clone was found once. The DNA of the CDR3 is TGTGCCAGCAGTCCAGGGGGCGAGAATTCACCCCTCCACTTT. It yields the protein CASSPGGENSPLHF. V usage is TRBV6-5 and J usage is TRBJ1-6; TRBD1 aligns across 8 bases. V lost 5 bases and J lost 7; bases outside the gene matches: 4. The germline V gene has CDR1 MNHEY and CDR2 SVGAGI. This CDR3 spans 14 amino acids.

The chain is built from TRBV4-2 and TRBJ1-2; TRBD1 agrees at 9 bases. V dropped 3 bases and J dropped 4; count of bases not matched to a gene: 6. The CDR3 spans 15 residues. CDR1 and CDR2 from the germline V gene are LGHNA and YNFKEQ. The CDR3 loop is CASSHLDRGSYGYTF. The CDR3 coding sequence is TGTGCCAGCAGCCACTTGGACAGGGGATCCTATGGCTACACCTTC.

The V call is TRBV7-8, the J call TRBJ2-7; 11 bases map to TRBD2. The germline CDR1 and CDR2 sequences are SGHVS and FQNEAQ. J gave up 2 bases and V 0 bases, and 15 bases lay outside the gene matches. This CDR3 has 20 residues. CDR3 amino acids: CASSLAVMSSGGTPAYEQYF. CDR3 DNA sequence: TGTGCCAGCAGCTTAGCCGTTATGTCTAGCGGGGGGACCCCGGCCTACGAGCAGTACTTC. The variable domain in full, with the rest retrieved from reference TRBV7-8 and TRBJ2-7, is GAGVSQSPRYKVAKRGQDVALRCDPISGHVSLFWYQQALGQGPEFLTYFQNEAQLDKSGLPSDRFFAERPEGSVSTLKIQRTQQEDSAVYLCASSLAVMSSGGTPAYEQYFGPGTRLTVT.